A selection of T cell receptor beta chains follows, all from one sample in a study of radiotherapy plus CTLA-4 blockade in lung cancer. Assay: immunoSEQ multiplex PCR; the TCRdb copy retains only in-frame clones and omits some. The sample lists roughly 88,000 clones, about 80% occurring once. The starting material was peripheral blood, obtained from a patient treated with radiotherapy plus ipilimumab. The receptors derive from a human donor with non-small cell lung cancer who had stable disease on radiotherapy plus ipilimumab. CDR3s include the opening cysteine and the closing phenylalanine or tryptophan. The D gene is left open where the match is weak. The size field is filled for only some rows; it gives once, few, many or a size class.

v_call: TRBV6-5; d_call: TRBD1; clone_size: NA; j_call: TRBJ1-1; cdr3_nt: TGTGCCAGCAGGGACAGGGAGAACACTGAAGCTTTCTTT; cdr3_aa: CASRDRENTEAFF
v_call: TRBV14; d_call: NA; clone_size: NA; j_call: TRBJ2-5; cdr3_nt: TGTGCCAGCAGCCCCAACTTGCAAGAGACCCAGTACTTC; cdr3_aa: CASSPNLQETQYF
v_call: TRBV30; d_call: NA; clone_size: NA; j_call: TRBJ1-6; cdr3_nt: TGTGCCTGGAGTGTACTTCAGCCAGGAGGAGTGTCACCCCTCCACTTT; cdr3_aa: CAWSVLQPGGVSPLHF
v_call: TRBV2; d_call: TRBD2; clone_size: NA; j_call: TRBJ2-3; cdr3_nt: TGTGCCAGCAGTGTTAGCGGGGGGGCCTTCACAGATACGCAGTATTTT; cdr3_aa: CASSVSGGAFTDTQYF
v_call: TRBV7-9; d_call: NA; clone_size: few; j_call: TRBJ2-2; cdr3_nt: TGTGCCAGCAGCTTAGCTGGGTCCACCGGGGAGCTGTTTTTT; cdr3_aa: CASSLAGSTGELFF
v_call: TRBV27; d_call: NA; clone_size: NA; j_call: TRBJ2-3; cdr3_nt: TGTGCCAGCAGTTTAGCCCGAGTTAGTCGACAGTATTTT; cdr3_aa: CASSLARVSRQYF
v_call: TRBV11-3; d_call: NA; clone_size: NA; j_call: TRBJ2-5; cdr3_nt: TGTGCCAGCAGCTTAGATTCTAGCAGGGAAGGGGACCAGTACTTC; cdr3_aa: CASSLDSSREGDQYF
v_call: TRBV9; d_call: TRBD2; clone_size: once; j_call: TRBJ2-3; cdr3_nt: TGTGCCAGCAGCGTACAAGCGGGGAGCACAGATACGCAGTATTTT; cdr3_aa: CASSVQAGSTDTQYF
v_call: TRBV6-1; d_call: TRBD1; clone_size: NA; j_call: TRBJ1-1; cdr3_nt: TGTGCCAGCAGTTTACAGGGGTACACTGAAGCTTTCTTT; cdr3_aa: CASSLQGYTEAFF
v_call: TRBV7-8; d_call: TRBD1; clone_size: few; j_call: TRBJ1-1; cdr3_nt: TGTGCCAGCAGCTTCACGGGACAGGGGAACACTGAAGCTTTCTTT; cdr3_aa: CASSFTGQGNTEAFF
v_call: TRBV7-2; d_call: NA; clone_size: NA; j_call: TRBJ2-7; cdr3_nt: TGTGCCAGCAGCTGGGAAGGAGGTGGGGGGGCCAGTTACGAGCAGTACTTC; cdr3_aa: CASSWEGGGGASYEQYF
v_call: TRBV28; d_call: NA; clone_size: few; j_call: TRBJ1-5; cdr3_nt: TGTGCCAGCGGTTCATTACATTTT; cdr3_aa: CASGSLHF
v_call: TRBV30; d_call: NA; clone_size: NA; j_call: TRBJ2-3; cdr3_nt: TGTGCCTGGAGTGTACTGTCAAGCACAGATACGCAGTATTTT; cdr3_aa: CAWSVLSSTDTQYF
v_call: TRBV6-1; d_call: NA; clone_size: NA; j_call: TRBJ1-1; cdr3_nt: TGTGCCAGCCACTTGGCGAGGAACACTGAAGCTTTCTTT; cdr3_aa: CASHLARNTEAFF
v_call: TRBV11-2; d_call: TRBD1; clone_size: NA; j_call: TRBJ2-7; cdr3_nt: TGTGCCAGCAGCTTAGGCTCCAGGGGGTCCTCCTACGAGCAGTACTTC; cdr3_aa: CASSLGSRGSSYEQYF
v_call: TRBV27; d_call: NA; clone_size: NA; j_call: TRBJ1-1; cdr3_nt: TGTGCCAGCAGTTTATCCTTCCTCCGGCAGGGACTCGGGGGAGGCACTGAAGCTTTCTTT; cdr3_aa: CASSLSFLRQGLGGGTEAFF
v_call: TRBV5-1; d_call: TRBD2; clone_size: NA; j_call: TRBJ2-3; cdr3_nt: TGCGCCAGCAGCCCGGGAGGGACTAGAGCAGATACGCAGTATTTT; cdr3_aa: CASSPGGTRADTQYF
v_call: TRBV6-5; d_call: NA; clone_size: NA; j_call: TRBJ1-1; cdr3_nt: TGTGCCAGAGGACGGACCCAGAACACTGAAGCTTTCTTT; cdr3_aa: CARGRTQNTEAFF
v_call: TRBV2; d_call: NA; clone_size: NA; j_call: TRBJ1-5; cdr3_nt: TGTGCCAGCAGTGAGACCTTAGGACGGGATCAGCCCCAGCATTTT; cdr3_aa: CASSETLGRDQPQHF
v_call: TRBV5-1; d_call: NA; clone_size: NA; j_call: TRBJ2-5; cdr3_nt: TGCGCCAGCAGCCCGCTCACGGGGCAAGAGACCCAGTACTTC; cdr3_aa: CASSPLTGQETQYF
v_call: TRBV6-7; d_call: NA; clone_size: NA; j_call: TRBJ1-2; cdr3_nt: TGTGCCAGCAGTTACTCGACAGTCAGGGTGGACTATGGCTACACCTTC; cdr3_aa: CASSYSTVRVDYGYTF
v_call: TRBV5-1; d_call: NA; clone_size: NA; j_call: TRBJ2-5; cdr3_nt: TGCGCCAGCAGCCAATTTGCGGGGCGCTCCGTAGAGACCCAGTACTTC; cdr3_aa: CASSQFAGRSVETQYF
v_call: TRBV28; d_call: NA; clone_size: NA; j_call: TRBJ2-5; cdr3_nt: TGTGCCAGCAGTCCCGGTAATACCCAGTACTTC; cdr3_aa: CASSPGNTQYF
v_call: TRBV6-5; d_call: NA; clone_size: NA; j_call: TRBJ1-3; cdr3_nt: TGTGCCAGCAGTTACTCGAGGGGCTTCTCTGGAAACACCATATATTTT; cdr3_aa: CASSYSRGFSGNTIYF
v_call: TRBV19; d_call: NA; clone_size: few; j_call: TRBJ2-3; cdr3_nt: TGTGCCAGTACCCCTCACGCGGAGGATACGCAGTATTTT; cdr3_aa: CASTPHAEDTQYF
v_call: TRBV11-1; d_call: TRBD2; clone_size: NA; j_call: TRBJ2-1; cdr3_nt: TGTGCCAGCAGTCCGGGACTAGCGGGAAATGAGCAGTTCTTC; cdr3_aa: CASSPGLAGNEQFF
v_call: TRBV4-2; d_call: NA; clone_size: once; j_call: TRBJ2-3; cdr3_nt: TGTGCCAGCAGCCAAGAAACAGAGGCCGGAGATACGCAGTATTTT; cdr3_aa: CASSQETEAGDTQYF